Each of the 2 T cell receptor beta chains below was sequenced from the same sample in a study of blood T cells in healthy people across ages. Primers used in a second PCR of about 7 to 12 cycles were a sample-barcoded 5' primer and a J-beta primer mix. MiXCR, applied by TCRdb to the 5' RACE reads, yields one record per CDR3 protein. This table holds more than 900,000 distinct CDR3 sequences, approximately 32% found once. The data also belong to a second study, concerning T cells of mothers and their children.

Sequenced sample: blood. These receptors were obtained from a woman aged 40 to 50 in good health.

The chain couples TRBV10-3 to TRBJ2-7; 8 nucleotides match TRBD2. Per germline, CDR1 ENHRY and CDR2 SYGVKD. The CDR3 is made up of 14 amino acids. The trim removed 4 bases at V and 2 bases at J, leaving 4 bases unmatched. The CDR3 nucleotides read TGTGCCATCAGTGTAGCGGGGTCGACCTACGAGCAGTACTTC. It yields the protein CAISVAGSTYEQYF.

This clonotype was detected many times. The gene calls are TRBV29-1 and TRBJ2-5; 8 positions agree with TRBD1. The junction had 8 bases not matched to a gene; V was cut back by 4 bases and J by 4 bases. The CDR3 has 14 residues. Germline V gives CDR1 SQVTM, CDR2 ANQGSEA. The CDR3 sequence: CSVATDRVSETQYF. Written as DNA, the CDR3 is TGCAGCGTTGCGACGGACAGGGTTTCAGAGACCCAGTACTTC.